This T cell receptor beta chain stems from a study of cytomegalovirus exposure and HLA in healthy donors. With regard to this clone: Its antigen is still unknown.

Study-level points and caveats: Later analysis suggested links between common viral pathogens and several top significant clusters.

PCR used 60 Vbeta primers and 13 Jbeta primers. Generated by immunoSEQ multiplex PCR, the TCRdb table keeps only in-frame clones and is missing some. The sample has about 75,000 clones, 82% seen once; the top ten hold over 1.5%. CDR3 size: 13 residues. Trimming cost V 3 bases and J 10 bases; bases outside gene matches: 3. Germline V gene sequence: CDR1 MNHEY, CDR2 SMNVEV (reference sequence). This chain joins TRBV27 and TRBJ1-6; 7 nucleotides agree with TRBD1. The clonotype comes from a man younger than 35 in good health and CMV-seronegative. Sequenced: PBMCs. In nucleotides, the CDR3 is TGTGCCAGCAGTTTCACAGGGGACTCACCCCTCCACTTT. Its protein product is CASSFTGDSPLHF.